These 31 T cell receptor beta chains were all obtained from the same sample, sequenced in a study of control samples from healthy donors and cancer patients. The method was immunoSEQ multiplex PCR; TCRdb's version includes in-frame clones alone and lacks a portion of them. The table records some 150,000 clones, over 90% of them present only once. The specimen was blood. The receptors derive from a woman in her twenties or thirties in good health.

This sequence joins TRBV28 and TRBJ1-6; a weak D match, TRBD1 (5 bases). The CDR3 sequence is 14 residues long. In germline, CDR1 is MDHEN, CDR2 SYDVKM. The V end was cut by 5 bases, the J end by 12 bases, with 17 bases between. CDR3 loop: CASSPWGGEKPLHF. CDR3 DNA: TGTGCCAGCAGTCCATGGGGCGGGGAAAAACCCCTCCACTTT.

This clone was seen only once. The chain combines TRBV28 with TRBJ2-1; tentatively, D is TRBD2 (5 bases). CDR1 and CDR2 (germline): MDHEN, SYDVKM. V was trimmed by 1 base and J by 6 bases, leaving 10 bases between them. CDR3 length equals 14 residues. The CDR3 coding sequence is TGTGCCAGCAGTTTATCGCCGACTACCAATGAGCAGTTCTTC. It specifies CASSLSPTTNEQFF.

The V gene is TRBV19, the J gene TRBJ1-5; D call uncertain. This CDR3 is built from 12 residues. V was clipped by 7 bases and J by 7 bases, with 11 bases between them. Germline V gene data show CDR1 as LNHDA and CDR2 as SQIVND (reference sequence). DNA for the CDR3: TGTGCCAGTACGGTAGGGCCCCAGCCCCAGCATTTT. This encodes CASTVGPQPQHF.

The chain links TRBV5-1 to TRBJ2-1, with 8 nucleotides matching TRBD1. Germline V gives CDR1 SGHRS, CDR2 YFSETQ. V was clipped by 4 bases and J by 9 bases; unmatched bases: 9. The length of the CDR3 is 14 residues. CDR3 nucleotide sequence: TGCGCCAGCAGCGACACCGACAGGGGAGCTGAGCAGTTCTTC. This sequence encodes CASSDTDRGAEQFF.

J is TRBJ2-7 and V is TRBV28, with 7 positions matching TRBD1. V trimming: 6 bases; J trimming: 7 bases; junction bases outside the gene matches: 15. Per germline, CDR1 MDHEN and CDR2 SYDVKM. CDR3 length: 15 residues. CDR3 DNA: TGTGCCAGCAGACAGATACAGGGGACCCCTGGGGAGCAGTACTTC. Amino acid sequence: CASRQIQGTPGEQYF.

Written as DNA, the CDR3 is TGTGCCAGCAGTCAGACAAGGAGCCTAATGGAGCAGTTCTTC. Protein sequence: CASSQTRSLMEQFF. The chain links TRBV6-5 to TRBJ2-1; D gene ambiguous. V lost 5 bases and J lost 10, with 18 bases in between. The CDR3 runs to 14 residues. The germline gives CDR1 MNHEY, CDR2 SVGAGI.

This sequence joins TRBV3-1 (or the pseudogene TRBV3-2) and TRBJ2-1; TRBD2 matches 7 bases. The junction had 9 bases not matched to a gene; V was cut back by 4 bases and J by 6 bases. The length of the CDR3 is 15 residues. The V gene's germline CDR1 is LGHDT and CDR2 YNNKEL (reference sequence). CDR3 nucleotide sequence: TGTGCCAGCAGCCCAGGGCGGGAGAGGGGCAATGAGCAGTTCTTC. Residues: CASSPGRERGNEQFF.

The rearrangement links TRBV7-6 to TRBJ2-5; D may match TRBD1 or TRBD2 (5 bases each). Per germline, CDR1 SGHVS and CDR2 FNYEAQ. The CDR3 extends over 14 amino acids. The V end was cut by 5 bases, the J end by 5 bases, with 15 bases between. CDR3 DNA sequence: TGTGCCAGCAGCCCCTCGAGGGGAACCGAGACCCAGTACTTC. It translates to CASSPSRGTETQYF.

This clone showed up just a few times. V usage is TRBV5-1 and J usage is TRBJ2-6, with D unclear. The V and J ends lost 5 bases and 1 base respectively, with 7 bases between them. This CDR3 has 14 amino acids. Per germline, CDR1 SGHRS and CDR2 YFSETQ. The CDR3 reads CASRVGSGANVLTF. CDR3 sequence (DNA): TGCGCCAGCAGAGTGGGATCTGGGGCCAACGTCCTGACTTTC.

V usage is TRBV27 and J usage is TRBJ2-1; D unresolved. There are 16 residues in the CDR3. V was pared by 2 bases and J by 1 base, with 12 bases between. The germline V gene has CDR1 MNHEY and CDR2 SMNVEV (reference sequence). CDR3 DNA: TGTGCCAGCAGTTTAGGTGTAGGCGGATCCTACAATGAGCAGTTCTTC. Its translation: CASSLGVGGSYNEQFF.

CDR3 DNA sequence: TGTGCCAGCAGCCCCCAGTTGTCTGTATCGGGAGGGCCCAGTGAGCAGTTCTTC. It encodes CASSPQLSVSGGPSEQFF. The gene calls are TRBV7-9 and TRBJ2-1, with 8 bases lining up with TRBD2. Trimming took 5 bases from V and 9 from J; bases not matched to a gene: 21. Germline V gives CDR1 SEHNR, CDR2 FQNEAQ (reference sequence). The CDR3 spans 18 residues.

The genes are TRBV3-1 (or the pseudogene TRBV3-2) and TRBJ2-7, with 7 bases aligning to TRBD2. The V segment lost 5 bases and the J segment 2 bases; nucleotides outside the gene matches: 9. Per the germline V gene, CDR1 is LGHDT and CDR2 is YNNKEL (reference sequence). CDR3 size: 15 residues. CDR3 protein: CASSSGGGSPYEQYF. CDR3 sequence (DNA): TGTGCCAGCAGCTCGGGTGGCGGGAGTCCCTACGAGCAGTACTTC.

This clone appeared once. The chain couples TRBV5-4 to TRBJ1-2; 7 bases map to TRBD1. This CDR3 comprises 14 residues. The ends lost 4 bases at V and 5 bases at J; junction bases unmatched: 8. Germline values: CDR1 SGHNT, CDR2 YYREEE (reference sequence). The CDR3 region has the DNA TGTGCCAGCAGCCCGGGACAGACAGGATATGGCTACACCTTC. Amino acid sequence: CASSPGQTGYGYTF.

V and J are TRBV19 and TRBJ1-5; D gene uncertain. The CDR3 is 14 amino acids. V was shortened by 5 bases and J by 3 bases, with 11 bases between the two germline ends. Germline values: CDR1 LNHDA, CDR2 SQIVND (reference sequence). CDR3 bases: TGTGCCAGTAGTGACGACACGGTCAATCAGCCCCAGCATTTT. It is translated as CASSDDTVNQPQHF.

The chain has TRBV7-2 and TRBJ2-3, with TRBD2 matching 9 bases. V was pared by 6 bases and J by 1 base, with 14 bases of the junction left unmatched. Per the germline V gene, CDR1 is SGHTA and CDR2 is FQGNSA. This CDR3 is 18 amino acids long. This CDR3 is CASSQWRGGPFGTDTQYF. The CDR3 region has the DNA TGTGCCAGCAGTCAGTGGCGGGGGGGCCCTTTTGGCACAGATACGCAGTATTTT.

This clone was seen only once. The chain has TRBV25-1 and TRBJ2-2; maybe TRBD1 (6 bases). This CDR3 has 14 amino acids. Trimming cost V 7 bases and J 1 base, with 10 bases left between them. CDR1 is MGHDK and CDR2 is SYGVNS in the germline V gene. The CDR3 region has the DNA TGTGCCAGCATTTCACAGGGGAACACCGGGGAGCTGTTTTTT. This encodes CASISQGNTGELFF. Filled out from reference TRBV25-1 and TRBJ2-2, the complete variable domain reads EADIYQTPRYLVIGTGKKITLECSQTMGHDKMYWYQQDPGMELHLIHYSYGVNSTEKGDLSSESTVSRIRTEHFPLTLESARPSHTSQYLCASISQGNTGELFFGEGSRLTVL.

This clone turned up a few times. Other DNA sequences in this sample translate to the same CDR3. This chain uses TRBV12-3 or TRBV12-4 with TRBJ2-5, with unresolved D. The CDR3 covers 12 residues. V lost 4 bases to trimming and J lost 5 bases, with 8 bases between them. The CDR3 DNA is TGTGCCAGCAGTTACTTCGGGGAGACCCAGTACTTC. Translation: CASSYFGETQYF.

In nucleotides, the CDR3 is TGTGCCAGCAGCTTCAGCGGCGGAGCTACGAATGAGCAGTTCTTC. Amino acid sequence: CASSFSGGATNEQFF. The rearrangement uses TRBV7-9 and TRBJ2-1, with a possible D match to TRBD2 (5 bases). The CDR3 sequence is 15 residues long. CDR1 and CDR2 (germline): SEHNR, FQNEAQ (reference sequence). Between the trimmed V and J ends, which lost 3 bases and 7 bases, there was a span of 16 bases.

This clone was counted between two and nine times. The chain couples TRBV5-1 to TRBJ1-6; D unresolved. The CDR3 has 13 residues. CDR1 and CDR2 (germline): SGHRS, YFSETQ. The ends were cut back, 3 bases at V and 8 bases at J, with 9 bases in the middle. As DNA, the CDR3 is TGCGCCAGCAGCTCCAGACGGGATTCACCCCTCCACTTT. This translates into CASSSRRDSPLHF. Filled out from reference TRBV5-1 and TRBJ1-6, the complete variable domain reads KAGVTQTPRYLIKTRGQQVTLSCSPISGHRSVSWYQQTPGQGLQFLFEYFSETQRNKGNFPGRFSGRQFSNSRSEMNVSTLELGDSALYLCASSSRRDSPLHFGNGTRLTVT.

In this sample, this clone turned up once. V and J are TRBV27 and TRBJ2-1; D uncertain. With 5 bases removed from V and 6 bases from J, the gap between germline ends came to 5 bases. The V gene's germline CDR1 is MNHEY and CDR2 SMNVEV (reference sequence). The CDR3 is 11 amino acids. The CDR3 here is CASSPGNEQFF. CDR3 bases: TGTGCCAGCAGTCCGGGCAATGAGCAGTTCTTC.

The J gene is TRBJ1-6, the V gene TRBV23-1; D ambiguous. TRBV23-1 is assigned to the ORF class and has an uncertain function. V lost 2 bases to trimming and J lost 7 bases, with 9 bases between them. This CDR3 region has 14 residues. The CDR3 protein is CASSQPGPNSPLHF. CDR3 coding DNA: TGCGCCAGCAGTCAACCCGGGCCCAATTCACCCCTCCACTTT.

This chain joins TRBV7-2 and TRBJ1-2; D might be TRBD1 (6 bases). The CDR3 runs 14 residues. Germline CDR1 is SGHTA and CDR2 is FQGNSA. V shed 1 base and J shed 8 bases, with 14 bases lying between them. CDR3 sequence (DNA): TGTGCCAGCAGCTTAGTGTCCACAGGGAGGGGCTACACCTTC. It yields the protein CASSLVSTGRGYTF.

This chain links TRBV27 with TRBJ1-5; TRBD1 agrees at 8 bases. Germline lookup yields CDR1 MNHEY and CDR2 SMNVEV (reference sequence). V shed 6 bases, J shed 2 bases, and the junction held 3 bases outside the gene matches. The CDR3 covers 14 residues. The CDR3 DNA is TGTGCCAGCAGACAGACAGGGGGCAATCAGCCCCAGCATTTT. It codes for CASRQTGGNQPQHF.

The V and J genes are TRBV2 and TRBJ2-3, with 16 bases matching TRBD2. The CDR3 runs to 19 residues. Losses at the gene ends were 10 bases for V and 4 bases for J; bases not matched to a gene: 17. Per the germline V gene, CDR1 is SNHLY and CDR2 is FYNNEI. In DNA, the CDR3 is TGTGCCACCATCGGTGGGGGACTAGCGGGAGGGCCGTTATCAGATACGCAGTATTTT. Protein sequence: CATIGGGLAGGPLSDTQYF.

The chain couples TRBV28 to TRBJ1-1; 12 bases are shared with TRBD1. V lost 5 bases to trimming and J lost 7 bases; unmatched junction nucleotides: 8. The V gene's germline CDR1 is MDHEN and CDR2 SYDVKM. This CDR3 is 15 amino acids long. The CDR3 bases are TGTGCCAGCAGTGCCGGGACAGGGGGCCCTATTGAAGCTTTCTTT. Translation gives CASSAGTGGPIEAFF.

This sequence joins TRBV6-5 and TRBJ2-5; D remains unclear. The end of the DNA is better explained by TRBJ2-7, so the J call may be wrong. The CDR3 covers 13 residues. Germline CDR1 reads MNHEY; CDR2 reads SVGAGI. The CDR3 region has the DNA TGTGCCAGCAGAAGAACTAACCCTTACGAGCAGTACTTC. It specifies CASRRTNPYEQYF.

The chain links TRBV19 to TRBJ2-1; weak D call: TRBD1 (6 bases). The CDR3 length is 14 residues. The ends were cut back, 3 bases at V and 6 bases at J, with 12 bases in the middle. The germline V gene encodes CDR1 LNHDA and CDR2 SQIVND (reference sequence). The CDR3 spells CASSIVDSRNEQFF. DNA of the CDR3: TGTGCCAGTAGTATCGTGGACAGCCGCAATGAGCAGTTCTTC.

The genes are TRBV5-6 and TRBJ1-4; D is unclear. In germline, CDR1 is SGHDT, CDR2 YYEEEE. V dropped 0 bases and J dropped 0 bases, with 3 bases sitting between them. CDR3 length: 14 amino acids. The chain's CDR3 is CASSLGPTNEKLFF. The CDR3 DNA sequence: TGTGCCAGCAGCTTGGGGCCAACTAATGAAAAACTGTTTTTT. Using reference TRBV5-6 and TRBJ1-4 for the parts outside the CDR3, the full variable domain is DAGVTQSPTHLIKTRGQQVTLRCSPKSGHDTVSWYQQALGQGPQFIFQYYEEEERQRGNFPDRFSGHQFPNYSSELNVNALLLGDSALYLCASSLGPTNEKLFFGSGTQLSVL.

The chain has TRBV19 and TRBJ2-1; TRBD2 aligns across 7 bases. V shed 3 bases and J 1 base; nucleotides not matched to a gene: 6. The CDR3 runs to 16 residues. CDR1 LNHDA and CDR2 SQIVND come from the germline V gene (reference sequence). In nucleotides, the CDR3 is TGTGCCAGTAGTATCTCGCCTAGCGGATCCTACAATGAGCAGTTCTTC. Translated, it gives CASSISPSGSYNEQFF.

The gene calls are TRBV5-8 and TRBJ1-1; 7 bases agree with TRBD1. Trimming cost V 4 bases and J 5 bases; bases outside gene matches: 11. The germline CDR1 and CDR2 sequences are SGHTS and YDEGEE. The CDR3 is 15 residues long. The CDR3 loop reads CASSPGRGRGTEAFF. The CDR3 DNA reads TGTGCCAGCAGCCCGGGGAGGGGGCGCGGAACTGAAGCTTTCTTT.

The genes are TRBV5-1 and TRBJ2-5; D gene unclear. In germline, CDR1 is SGHRS, CDR2 YFSETQ. Trimming took 0 bases from V and 4 from J, leaving 7 bases between them. The length of the CDR3 is 13 residues. The CDR3 DNA follows: TGCGCCAGCAGCTTGGTGTTGTCAGAGACCCAGTACTTC. As protein: CASSLVLSETQYF.